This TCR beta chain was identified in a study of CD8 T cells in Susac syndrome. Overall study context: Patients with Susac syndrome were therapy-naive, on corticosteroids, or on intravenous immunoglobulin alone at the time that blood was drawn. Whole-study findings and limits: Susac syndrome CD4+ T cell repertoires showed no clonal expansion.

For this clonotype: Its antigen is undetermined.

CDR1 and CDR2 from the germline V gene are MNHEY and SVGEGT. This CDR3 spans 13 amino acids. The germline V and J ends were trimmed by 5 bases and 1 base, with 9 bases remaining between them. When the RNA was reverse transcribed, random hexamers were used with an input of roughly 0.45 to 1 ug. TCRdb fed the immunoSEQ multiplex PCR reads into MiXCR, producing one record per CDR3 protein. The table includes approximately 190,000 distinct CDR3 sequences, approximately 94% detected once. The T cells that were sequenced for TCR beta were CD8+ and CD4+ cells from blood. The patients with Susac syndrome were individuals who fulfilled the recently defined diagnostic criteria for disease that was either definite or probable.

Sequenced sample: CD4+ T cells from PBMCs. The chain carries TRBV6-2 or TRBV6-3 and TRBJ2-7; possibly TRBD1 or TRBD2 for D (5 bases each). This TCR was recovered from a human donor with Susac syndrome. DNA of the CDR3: TGTGCCAGCAGTGAGGGACGGTCCTACGAGCAGTACTTC. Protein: CASSEGRSYEQYF.